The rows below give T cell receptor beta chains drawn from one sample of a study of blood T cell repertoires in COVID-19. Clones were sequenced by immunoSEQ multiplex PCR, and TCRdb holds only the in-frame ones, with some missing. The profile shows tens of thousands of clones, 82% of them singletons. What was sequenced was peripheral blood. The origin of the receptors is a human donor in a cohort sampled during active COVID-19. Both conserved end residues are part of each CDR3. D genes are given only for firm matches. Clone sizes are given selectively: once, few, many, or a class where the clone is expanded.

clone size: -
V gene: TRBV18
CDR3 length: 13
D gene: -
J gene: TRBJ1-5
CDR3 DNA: TGTGCCAGCTCACCCGCCGTGAGTCAGCCCCAGCATTTT
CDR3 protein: CASSPAVSQPQHF

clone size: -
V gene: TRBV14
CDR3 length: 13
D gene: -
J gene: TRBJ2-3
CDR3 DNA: TGTGCCAGCAGCCAAGAACTAGAAGATACGCAGTATTTT
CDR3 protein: CASSQELEDTQYF

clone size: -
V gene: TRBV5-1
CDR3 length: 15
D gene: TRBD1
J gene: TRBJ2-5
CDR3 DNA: TGCGCCAGCAGCAACTTCGGACAGGGCAGGGAGACCCAGTACTTC
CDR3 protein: CASSNFGQGRETQYF

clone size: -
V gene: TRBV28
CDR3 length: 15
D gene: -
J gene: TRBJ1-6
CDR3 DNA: TGTGCCAGCAGGGCCCTCCAATCCTATAATTCACCCCTCCACTTT
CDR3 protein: CASRALQSYNSPLHF

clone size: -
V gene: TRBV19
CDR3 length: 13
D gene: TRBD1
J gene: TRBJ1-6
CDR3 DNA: TGTGCCAGTAGTACGGGACAGGGGTTCGCCCTCCACTTT
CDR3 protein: CASSTGQGFALHF

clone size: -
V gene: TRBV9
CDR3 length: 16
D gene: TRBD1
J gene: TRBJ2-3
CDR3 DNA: TGTGCCAGCAGCGTACAGGGGGCTGGTTCCACAGATACGCAGTATTTT
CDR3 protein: CASSVQGAGSTDTQYF

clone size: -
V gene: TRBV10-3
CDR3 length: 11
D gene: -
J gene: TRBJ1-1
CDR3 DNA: TGTGCCATCAGACAGGGAACTGAAGCTTTCTTT
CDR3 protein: CAIRQGTEAFF

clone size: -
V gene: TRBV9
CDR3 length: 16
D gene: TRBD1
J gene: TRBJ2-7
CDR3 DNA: TGTGCCAGCAGCGTAGGAGGTGGACAGGGGAAAAACGAGCAGTACTTC
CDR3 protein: CASSVGGGQGKNEQYF

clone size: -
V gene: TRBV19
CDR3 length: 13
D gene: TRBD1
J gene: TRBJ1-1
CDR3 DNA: TGTGCCACCATACCCTTTCAGGGGGGTGAAGCTTTCTTT
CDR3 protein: CATIPFQGGEAFF

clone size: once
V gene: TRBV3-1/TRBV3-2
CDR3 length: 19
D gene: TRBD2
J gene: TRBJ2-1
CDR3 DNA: TGTGCCAGCAGCCGGACTAGCGGGAGGGCCTCCCGGCAGGGGAATGAGCAGTTCTTC
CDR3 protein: CASSRTSGRASRQGNEQFF

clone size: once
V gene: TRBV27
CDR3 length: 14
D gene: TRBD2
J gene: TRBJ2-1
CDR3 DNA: TGTGCCAGTACCTTGACGGGGGGGGACAATGAGCAGTTCTTC
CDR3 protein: CASTLTGGDNEQFF

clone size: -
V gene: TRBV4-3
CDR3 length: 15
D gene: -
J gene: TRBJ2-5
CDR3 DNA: TGCGCCAGCAGCCAAAGGTTATTAGGGGAAGAGACCCAGTACTTC
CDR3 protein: CASSQRLLGEETQYF

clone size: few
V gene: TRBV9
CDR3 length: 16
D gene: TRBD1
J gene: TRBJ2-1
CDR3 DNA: TGTGCCAGCAGCGTAGCTACGAGGACAGGGGGCGATGAGCAGTTCTTC
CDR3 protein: CASSVATRTGGDEQFF

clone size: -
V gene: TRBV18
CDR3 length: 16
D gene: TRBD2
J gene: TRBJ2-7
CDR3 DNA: TGTGCCAGCTCACTCCGTGCCGGGACTAGCTCCTACGAGCAGTACTTC
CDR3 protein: CASSLRAGTSSYEQYF

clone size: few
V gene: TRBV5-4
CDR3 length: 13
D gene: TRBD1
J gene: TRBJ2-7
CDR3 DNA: TGTGCCAGCAGCTGGGGACAGAGCTACGAGCAGTACTTC
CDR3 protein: CASSWGQSYEQYF

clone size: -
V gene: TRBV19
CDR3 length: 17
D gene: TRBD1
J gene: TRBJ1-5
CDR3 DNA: TGTGCCAGTAGTATAAGACAGGGGGCGAAGGGCAATCAGCCCCAGCATTTT
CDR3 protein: CASSIRQGAKGNQPQHF

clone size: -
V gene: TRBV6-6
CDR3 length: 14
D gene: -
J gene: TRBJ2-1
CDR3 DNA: TGTGCCAGCAGTTACCTCATGGGCGTGGATGAGCAGTTCTTC
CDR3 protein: CASSYLMGVDEQFF

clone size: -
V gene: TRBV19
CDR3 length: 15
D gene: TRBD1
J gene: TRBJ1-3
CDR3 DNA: TGTGCCAGTAGCTCGATAGGACAGGGGGCGGACACCATATATTTT
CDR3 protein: CASSSIGQGADTIYF

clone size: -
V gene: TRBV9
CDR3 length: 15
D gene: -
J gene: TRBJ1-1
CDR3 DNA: TGTGCCAGCAGCCCGAGAGGGTATTCGAACACTGAAGCTTTCTTT
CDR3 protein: CASSPRGYSNTEAFF

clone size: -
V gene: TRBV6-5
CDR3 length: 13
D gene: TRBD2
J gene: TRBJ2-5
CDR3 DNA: TGTGCCGACGCTAGCGGGAGTAGGGAGACCCAGTACTTC
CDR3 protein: CADASGSRETQYF

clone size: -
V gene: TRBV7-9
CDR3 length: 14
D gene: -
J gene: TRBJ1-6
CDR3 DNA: TGTGCCAGCAGCTTACCGCAGGGAAGTTCACCCCTCCACTTT
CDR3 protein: CASSLPQGSSPLHF

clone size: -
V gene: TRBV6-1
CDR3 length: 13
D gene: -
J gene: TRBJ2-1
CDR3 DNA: TGTGCCAGCAGTGAAACACCAGGCAATGAGCAGTTCTTC
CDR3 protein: CASSETPGNEQFF

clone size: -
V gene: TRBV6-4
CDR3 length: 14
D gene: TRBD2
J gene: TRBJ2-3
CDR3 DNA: TGTGCCAGCAGCCTAAGCGGGGACACAGATACGCAGTATTTT
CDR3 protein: CASSLSGDTDTQYF

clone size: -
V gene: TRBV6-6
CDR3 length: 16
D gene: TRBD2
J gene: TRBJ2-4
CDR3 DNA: TGTGCCAGCAGTTACGGGACTAGCGGGAGCCTGAACATTCAGTACTTC
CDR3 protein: CASSYGTSGSLNIQYF

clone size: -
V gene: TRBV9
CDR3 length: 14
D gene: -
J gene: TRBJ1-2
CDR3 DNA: TGTGCCAGCAGCGCTGGGTTTGGGGGGAGTGGCTACACCTTC
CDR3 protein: CASSAGFGGSGYTF

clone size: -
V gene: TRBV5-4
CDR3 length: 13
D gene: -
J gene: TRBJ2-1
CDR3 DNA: TGTGCCAGCAGCTATAACACCTACAATGAGCAGTTCTTC
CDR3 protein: CASSYNTYNEQFF

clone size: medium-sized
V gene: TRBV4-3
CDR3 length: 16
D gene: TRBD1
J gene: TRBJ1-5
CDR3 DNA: TGCGCCAGCAGCCAAGACACAGGGGTGGGCAATCAGCCCCAGCATTTT
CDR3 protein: CASSQDTGVGNQPQHF

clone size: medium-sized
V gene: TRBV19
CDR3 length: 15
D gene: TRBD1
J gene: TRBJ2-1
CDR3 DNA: TGTGCCAGTAGTATTGGGGACAGGGGACACAATGAGCAGTTCTTC
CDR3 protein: CASSIGDRGHNEQFF

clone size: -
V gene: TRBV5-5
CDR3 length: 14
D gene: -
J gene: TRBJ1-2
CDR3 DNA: TGTGCCAGCAGCTTACCAGTAGCCCCATATGGCTACACCTTC
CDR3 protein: CASSLPVAPYGYTF

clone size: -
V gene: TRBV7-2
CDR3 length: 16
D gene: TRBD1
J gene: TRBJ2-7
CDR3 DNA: TGTGCCAGCAGCTTTGATAGGACAGGGTTATCTTGGGAGCAGTACTTC
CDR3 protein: CASSFDRTGLSWEQYF

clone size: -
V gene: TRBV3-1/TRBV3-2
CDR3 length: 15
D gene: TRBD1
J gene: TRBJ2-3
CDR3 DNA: TGTGCCAGCAGCCAAGGACAGGGGGACGCAGATACGCAGTATTTT
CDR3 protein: CASSQGQGDADTQYF

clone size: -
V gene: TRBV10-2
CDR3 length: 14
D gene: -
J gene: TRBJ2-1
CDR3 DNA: TGCGCCAGCATGGCGGGGGCAATATTCCATGAGCAGTTCTTC
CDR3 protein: CASMAGAIFHEQFF

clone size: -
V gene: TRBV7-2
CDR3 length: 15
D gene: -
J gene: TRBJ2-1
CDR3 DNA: TGTGCCAGCAGCGGGGACTCTGTCCGCTACAATGAGCAGTTCTTC
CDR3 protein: CASSGDSVRYNEQFF

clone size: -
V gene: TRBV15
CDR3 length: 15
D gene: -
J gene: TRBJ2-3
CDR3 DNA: TGTGCCACCAGCAGAGGGACATCTTTCGGAGATACGCAGTATTTT
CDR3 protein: CATSRGTSFGDTQYF

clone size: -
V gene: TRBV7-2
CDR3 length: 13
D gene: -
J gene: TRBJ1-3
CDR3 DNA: TGTGCCAGCAGCTTAGCCAGGGCGGACACCATATATTTT
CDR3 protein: CASSLARADTIYF

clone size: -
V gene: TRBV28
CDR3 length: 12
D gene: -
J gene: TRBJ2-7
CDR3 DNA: TGTGCCACGGACCGGGACACCTACGAGCAGTACTTC
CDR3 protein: CATDRDTYEQYF

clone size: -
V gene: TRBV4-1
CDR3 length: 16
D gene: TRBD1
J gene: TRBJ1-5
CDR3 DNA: TGCGCCAGCAGCCAAGAAGAGTCAGGGGGTAGTCAGCCCCAGCATTTT
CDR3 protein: CASSQEESGGSQPQHF

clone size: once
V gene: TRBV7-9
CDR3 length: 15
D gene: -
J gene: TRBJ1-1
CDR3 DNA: TGTGCCAGCAGCTCCAGCGGCGCGACGAACACTGAAGCTTTCTTT
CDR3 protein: CASSSSGATNTEAFF

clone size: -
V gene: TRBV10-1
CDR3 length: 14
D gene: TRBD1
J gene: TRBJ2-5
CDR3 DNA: TGCGCCAGCAGTGGGACAGGCAGTGGAGAGACCCAGTACTTC
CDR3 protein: CASSGTGSGETQYF

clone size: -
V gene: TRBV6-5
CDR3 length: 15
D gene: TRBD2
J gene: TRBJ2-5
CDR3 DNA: TGTGCCAGCAGTTCTGACGGACTAGTGGGGGAGACCCAGTACTTC
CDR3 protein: CASSSDGLVGETQYF

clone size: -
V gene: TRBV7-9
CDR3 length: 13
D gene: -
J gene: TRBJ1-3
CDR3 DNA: TGTGCCAGCAGCCCGACCTCCGGGAACACCATATATTTT
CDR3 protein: CASSPTSGNTIYF

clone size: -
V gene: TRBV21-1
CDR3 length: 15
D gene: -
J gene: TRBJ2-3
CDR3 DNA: TGTGCCAGCAGCAAAGGGGGGCCAGTGGGAGATACGCAGTATTTT
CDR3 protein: CASSKGGPVGDTQYF

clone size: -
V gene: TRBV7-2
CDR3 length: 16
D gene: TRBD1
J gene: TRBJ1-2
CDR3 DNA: TGTGCCAGCAGCCTTGCGTCGACAGGGAGGAACTATGGCTACACCTTC
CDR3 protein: CASSLASTGRNYGYTF

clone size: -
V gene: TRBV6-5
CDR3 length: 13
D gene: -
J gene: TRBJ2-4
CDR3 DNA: TGTGCCAGCACAAGGGGTGACAAAAACATTCAGTACTTC
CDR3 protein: CASTRGDKNIQYF

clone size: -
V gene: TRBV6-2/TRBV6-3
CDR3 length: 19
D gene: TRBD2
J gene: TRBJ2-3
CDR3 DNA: TGTGCCAGCAGTTCTTCCGGCGGGGGACTAGCGGGATTCACAGATACGCAGTATTTT
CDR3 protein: CASSSSGGGLAGFTDTQYF

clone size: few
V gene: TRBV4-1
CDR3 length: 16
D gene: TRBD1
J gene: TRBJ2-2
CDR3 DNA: TGCGCCAGCAGCCCCCTGGGGACAGGGAACACCGGGGAGCTGTTTTTT
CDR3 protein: CASSPLGTGNTGELFF

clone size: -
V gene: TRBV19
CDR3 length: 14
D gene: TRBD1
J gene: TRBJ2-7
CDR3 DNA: TGTGCCAGTAGTATTGGGACAGGGGCCTACGAGCAGTACTTC
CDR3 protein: CASSIGTGAYEQYF

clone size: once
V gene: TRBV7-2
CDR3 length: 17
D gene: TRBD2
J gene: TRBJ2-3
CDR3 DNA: TGTGCCAGCAGCTTCAAAGCGGGGGGGCGAATGGTAGATACGCAGTATTTT
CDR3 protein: CASSFKAGGRMVDTQYF

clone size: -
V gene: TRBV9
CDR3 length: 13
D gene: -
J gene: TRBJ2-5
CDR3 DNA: TGTGCCAGCAGCGTAGCGGACGGGAGGACCCAGTACTTC
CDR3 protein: CASSVADGRTQYF

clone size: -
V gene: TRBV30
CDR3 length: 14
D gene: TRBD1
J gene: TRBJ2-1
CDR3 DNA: TGTGCCTGGAGTGGTCCGGGACAGGTCCTCGAGCAGTTCTTC
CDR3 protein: CAWSGPGQVLEQFF